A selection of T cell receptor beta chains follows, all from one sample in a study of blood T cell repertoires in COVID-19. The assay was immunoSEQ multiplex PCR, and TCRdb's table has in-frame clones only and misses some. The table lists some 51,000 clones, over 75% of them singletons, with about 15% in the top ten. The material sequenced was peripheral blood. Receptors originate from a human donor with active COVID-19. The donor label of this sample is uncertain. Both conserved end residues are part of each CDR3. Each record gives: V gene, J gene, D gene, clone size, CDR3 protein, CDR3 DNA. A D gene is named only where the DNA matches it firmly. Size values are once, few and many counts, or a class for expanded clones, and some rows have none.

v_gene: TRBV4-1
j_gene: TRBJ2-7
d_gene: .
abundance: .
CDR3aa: CASSQVSGVYEQYF
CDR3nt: TGCGCCAGCAGCCAAGTTTCCGGGGTCTACGAGCAGTACTTC

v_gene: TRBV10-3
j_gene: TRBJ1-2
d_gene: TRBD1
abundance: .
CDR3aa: CAISESGTGVGYTF
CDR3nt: TGTGCCATCAGTGAGTCGGGGACAGGGGTAGGCTACACCTTC

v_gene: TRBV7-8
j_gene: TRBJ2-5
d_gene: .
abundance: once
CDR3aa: CASFGSGGETQYF
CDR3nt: TGTGCCAGCTTTGGGTCCGGAGGGGAGACCCAGTACTTC

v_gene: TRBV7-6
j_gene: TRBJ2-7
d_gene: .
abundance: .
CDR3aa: CASSLAEEGTSYEQYF
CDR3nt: TGTGCCAGCAGCTTAGCGGAGGAGGGAACCTCCTACGAGCAGTACTTC

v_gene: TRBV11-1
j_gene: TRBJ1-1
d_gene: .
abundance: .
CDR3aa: CASSLDTTGRNTEAFF
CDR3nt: TGTGCCAGCAGCTTAGATACTACAGGGAGGAACACTGAAGCTTTCTTT

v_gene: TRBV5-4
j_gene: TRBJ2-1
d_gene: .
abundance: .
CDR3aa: CASSPLLGQNYNEQFF
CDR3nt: TGTGCCAGCAGCCCACTCCTCGGACAGAACTACAATGAGCAGTTCTTC

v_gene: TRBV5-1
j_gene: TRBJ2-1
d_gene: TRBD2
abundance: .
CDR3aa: CASGQTSEVSEQFF
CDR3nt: TGCGCCAGCGGGCAGACTAGCGAGGTTAGCGAGCAGTTCTTC

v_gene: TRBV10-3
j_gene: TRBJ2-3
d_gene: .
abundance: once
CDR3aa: CAISESQGSDTQYF
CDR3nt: TGTGCCATCAGTGAGTCACAGGGCTCAGATACGCAGTATTTT

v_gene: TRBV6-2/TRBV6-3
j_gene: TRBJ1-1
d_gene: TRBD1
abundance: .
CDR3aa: CASSYSKDRELITEAFF
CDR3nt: TGTGCCAGCAGTTACTCGAAGGACAGGGAACTGATCACTGAAGCTTTCTTT

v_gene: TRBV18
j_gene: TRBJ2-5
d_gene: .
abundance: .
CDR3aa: CASSEGIQETQYF
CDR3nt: TGTGCCAGCTCAGAGGGAATTCAAGAGACCCAGTACTTC

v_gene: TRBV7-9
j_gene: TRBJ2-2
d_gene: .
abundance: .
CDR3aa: CASSTPGQNTGELFF
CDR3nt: TGTGCCAGCAGCACCCCGGGACAGAACACCGGGGAGCTGTTTTTT

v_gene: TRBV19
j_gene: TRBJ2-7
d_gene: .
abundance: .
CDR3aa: CASSIGITSYEQYF
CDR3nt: TGTGCCAGTAGTATCGGGATCACCTCCTACGAGCAGTACTTC

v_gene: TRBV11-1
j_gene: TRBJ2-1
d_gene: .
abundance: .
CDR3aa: CASSLSRSSYNEQFF
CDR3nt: TGTGCCAGCAGCTTAAGTAGGAGCTCCTACAATGAGCAGTTCTTC

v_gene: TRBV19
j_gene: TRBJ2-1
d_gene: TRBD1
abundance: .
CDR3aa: CASSWGQGAYNEQFF
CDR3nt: TGTGCCAGTAGTTGGGGACAGGGGGCTTACAATGAGCAGTTCTTC

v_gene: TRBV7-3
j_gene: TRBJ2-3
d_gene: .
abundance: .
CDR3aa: CASSQASGTDTQYF
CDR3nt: TGTGCCAGCAGCCAAGCAAGCGGAACAGATACGCAGTATTTT

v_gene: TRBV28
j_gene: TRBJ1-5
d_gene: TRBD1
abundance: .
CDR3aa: CASSSLTGGGNQPQHF
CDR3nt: TGTGCCAGCAGTTCGTTGACAGGGGGCGGCAATCAGCCCCAGCATTTT

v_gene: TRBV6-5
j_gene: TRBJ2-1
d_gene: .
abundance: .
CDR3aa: CASSLDIYNEQFF
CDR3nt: TGTGCCAGCAGTTTGGACATTTACAATGAGCAGTTCTTC

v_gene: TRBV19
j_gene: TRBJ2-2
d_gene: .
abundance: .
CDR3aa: CASSSTPGRRDGGELFF
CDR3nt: TGTGCCAGTAGTTCAACGCCGGGACGGCGGGACGGCGGGGAGCTGTTTTTT

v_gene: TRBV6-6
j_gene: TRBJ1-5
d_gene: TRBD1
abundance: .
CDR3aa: CASSRTQTGGLNQPQHF
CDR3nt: TGTGCCAGCAGTCGAACTCAGACAGGGGGCCTTAATCAGCCCCAGCATTTT

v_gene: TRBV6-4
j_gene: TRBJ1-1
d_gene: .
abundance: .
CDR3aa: CASSLNGGTEAFF
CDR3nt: TGTGCCAGCTCCCTAAACGGGGGGACTGAAGCTTTCTTT

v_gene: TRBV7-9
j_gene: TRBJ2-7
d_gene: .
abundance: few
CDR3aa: CASSLGMGVNYEQYF
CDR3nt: TGTGCCAGCAGCTTAGGGATGGGCGTCAACTACGAGCAGTACTTC

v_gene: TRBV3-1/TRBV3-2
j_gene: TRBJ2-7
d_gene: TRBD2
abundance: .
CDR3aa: CASKREGHEQYF
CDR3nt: TGTGCCAGTAAGCGGGAGGGCCACGAGCAGTACTTC

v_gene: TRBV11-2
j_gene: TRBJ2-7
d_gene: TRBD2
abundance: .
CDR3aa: CASSSYWGASGAYEQYF
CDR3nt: TGTGCCAGCAGCTCATATTGGGGGGCTAGCGGGGCCTACGAGCAGTACTTC

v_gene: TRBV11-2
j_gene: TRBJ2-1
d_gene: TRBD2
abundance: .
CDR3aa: CASSLGLAEYNEQFF
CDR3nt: TGTGCCAGCAGCTTAGGACTAGCGGAGTACAATGAGCAGTTCTTC

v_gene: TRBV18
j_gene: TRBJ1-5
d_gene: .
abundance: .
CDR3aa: CASSPPGGSRNQPQHF
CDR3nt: TGTGCCAGCTCACCCCCGGGAGGGAGTAGGAATCAGCCCCAGCATTTT

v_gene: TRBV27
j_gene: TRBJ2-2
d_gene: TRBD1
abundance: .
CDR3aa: CASRGQTGELFF
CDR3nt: TGTGCCAGCAGGGGACAGACCGGGGAGCTGTTTTTT

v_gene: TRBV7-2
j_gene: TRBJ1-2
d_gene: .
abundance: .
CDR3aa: CASSYGAGEYYGYTF
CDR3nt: TGTGCCAGCAGCTATGGGGCAGGGGAATACTATGGCTACACCTTC

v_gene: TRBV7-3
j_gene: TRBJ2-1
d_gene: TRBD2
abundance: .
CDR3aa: CASSLGGGDNEQFF
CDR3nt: TGTGCCAGCAGCTTAGGGGGAGGGGACAATGAGCAGTTCTTC

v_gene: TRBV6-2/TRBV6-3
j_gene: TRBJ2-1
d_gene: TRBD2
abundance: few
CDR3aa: CASSYSGGGPGEQFF
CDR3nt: TGTGCCAGCAGTTACTCTGGCGGGGGGCCCGGTGAGCAGTTCTTC

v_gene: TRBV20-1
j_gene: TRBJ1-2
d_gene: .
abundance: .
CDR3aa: CSAAKGYGYTF
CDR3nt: TGCAGTGCGGCAAAGGGGTATGGCTACACCTTC

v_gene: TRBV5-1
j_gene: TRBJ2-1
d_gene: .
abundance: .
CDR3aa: CASSLGQLSSYNEQFF
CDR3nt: TGCGCCAGCAGCTTGGGACAGTTGAGCTCCTACAATGAGCAGTTCTTC

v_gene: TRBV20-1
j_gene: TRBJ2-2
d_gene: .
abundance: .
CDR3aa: CSASMGPRDPTGELFF
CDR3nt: TGCAGTGCTAGTATGGGGCCCAGGGATCCCACCGGGGAGCTGTTTTTT

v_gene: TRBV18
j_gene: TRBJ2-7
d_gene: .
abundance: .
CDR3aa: CASSQTEGYEQYF
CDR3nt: TGTGCCAGCTCACAAACGGAGGGCTACGAGCAGTACTTC

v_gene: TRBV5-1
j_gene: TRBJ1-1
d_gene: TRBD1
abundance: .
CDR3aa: CASSFGDRDGNTEAFF
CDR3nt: TGCGCCAGCAGCTTTGGGGACAGGGACGGGAACACTGAAGCTTTCTTT

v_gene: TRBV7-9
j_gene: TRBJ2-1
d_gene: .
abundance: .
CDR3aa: CASSLPGHSLSYNEQFF
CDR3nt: TGTGCCAGCAGCTTACCGGGACACTCACTCTCCTACAATGAGCAGTTCTTC

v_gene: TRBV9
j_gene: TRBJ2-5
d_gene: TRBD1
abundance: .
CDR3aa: CASSVDGTGPFQETQYF
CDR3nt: TGTGCCAGCAGCGTAGATGGGACAGGACCGTTCCAAGAGACCCAGTACTTC

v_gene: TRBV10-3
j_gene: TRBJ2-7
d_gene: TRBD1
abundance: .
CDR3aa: CAITGDRVYEQYF
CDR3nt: TGTGCCATCACAGGTGACAGGGTTTACGAGCAGTACTTC

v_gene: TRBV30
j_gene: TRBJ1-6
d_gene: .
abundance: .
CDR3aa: CACSLDSYNSPLHF
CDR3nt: TGTGCCTGCTCGCTAGACTCCTATAATTCACCCCTCCACTTT

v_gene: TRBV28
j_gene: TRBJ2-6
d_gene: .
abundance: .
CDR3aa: CASSFGRAGANVLTF
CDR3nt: TGTGCCAGCAGTTTCGGCAGGGCTGGGGCCAACGTCCTGACTTTC

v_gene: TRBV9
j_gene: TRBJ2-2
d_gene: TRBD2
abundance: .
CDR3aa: CASSVEIAGVVGELFF
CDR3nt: TGTGCCAGCAGCGTAGAAATAGCGGGAGTAGTCGGGGAGCTGTTTTTT

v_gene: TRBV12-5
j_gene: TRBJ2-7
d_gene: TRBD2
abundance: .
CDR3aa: CASGFFHLAGRSSYEQYF
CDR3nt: TGTGCTAGTGGTTTCTTTCACTTAGCGGGCCGGAGCTCCTACGAGCAGTACTTC